The 8 T cell receptor beta chains given below trace back to one sample, sequenced in a study of cytotoxic CD8 clonotypes in ibrutinib-treated CLL. TCRdb's table, derived via immunoSEQ multiplex PCR, lists solely in-frame clones and lacks some. Seen here are some 76,000 clones, roughly 85% observed once, and the top ten hold 38%. This material consisted of PBMCs, taken after 24 months of ibrutinib treatment. The source is a human donor with chronic lymphocytic leukemia.

This chain links TRBV11-2 with TRBJ2-5, with 9 bases identical to TRBD1. With V trimmed by 5 bases and J by 6 bases, 7 bases remained unmatched. CDR3 length equals 14 residues. From germline, CDR1 is SGHAT and CDR2 FQNNGV. The CDR3 protein is CASSVGTGIKTQYF. CDR3 bases: TGTGCCAGCAGCGTCGGGACAGGGATAAAGACCCAGTACTTC.

The chain combines TRBV28 with TRBJ2-7; D not certain. Trimming left V 6 bases short and J 6 bases short, with 9 bases between. The CDR3 contains 11 residues. Germline V lookup: CDR1 MDHEN, CDR2 SYDVKM. This chain's CDR3 is CASRRQLEQYF. CDR3 coding DNA: TGTGCCAGCAGGAGGCAACTCGAGCAGTACTTC.

The gene calls are TRBV9 and TRBJ2-2, with 7 bases aligning to TRBD1. This CDR3 contains 15 residues. V gave up 7 bases and J gave up 2 bases; unmatched junction bases: 8. Germline assignment: CDR1 SGDLS and CDR2 YYNGEE. CDR3 in amino acids: CASGRDRANTGELFF. The CDR3 DNA sequence: TGTGCCAGCGGCCGAGACAGGGCCAACACCGGGGAGCTGTTTTTT. Complete variable domain (other parts from reference TRBV9 and TRBJ2-2): DSGVTQTPKHLITATGQRVTLRCSPRSGDLSVYWYQQSLDQGLQFLIQYYNGEERAKGNILERFSAQQFPDLHSELNLSSLELGDSALYFCASGRDRANTGELFFGEGSRLTVL.

The chain couples TRBV5-4 to TRBJ1-4; 7 nucleotides line up with TRBD1. The CDR3 runs 16 residues. Germline CDR1 and CDR2: SGHNT and YYREEE (reference sequence). After removal of 3 bases from V and 8 bases from J, the junction contained 13 bases not matched to a gene. CDR3 in amino acids: CASSSEIQGIGEKLFF. The CDR3 DNA reads TGTGCCAGCAGCTCCGAAATACAGGGGATAGGAGAAAAACTGTTTTTT.

The count of this clone is one. The chain joins TRBV28 to TRBJ2-3, with 9 bases matching TRBD2. The CDR3 contains 19 residues. CDR1 MDHEN and CDR2 SYDVKM come from the germline V gene. With V trimmed by 3 bases and J by 0 bases, 13 bases remained unmatched. In DNA, the CDR3 is TGTGCCAGCAGTTTCTTCCCCCATTGGGGGACTAGCAGCACAGATACGCAGTATTTT. As protein: CASSFFPHWGTSSTDTQYF.

This clone was seen a few times. The chain couples TRBV6-6 to TRBJ1-1, with a tentative D call TRBD1 (5 bases). Germline V gives CDR1 MNHNY, CDR2 SVGAGI (reference sequence). The CDR3 loop spans 13 amino acids. V lost 2 bases, J lost 3 bases, and 7 bases lay in between. CDR3: CASSYEGHTEAFF. The CDR3, as DNA: TGTGCCAGCAGTTACGAGGGACACACTGAAGCTTTCTTT.

As for this clone: One junction end disagrees with the germline gene, perhaps due to a read error. The J gene is TRBJ2-7, the V gene TRBV2; D remains unclear. The CDR3 contains 13 residues. CDR1 and CDR2 (germline): SNHLY, FYNNEI. In nucleotides, the CDR3 is TGTGCCAGCAGAGAAGGACCAACCTACGAGCAGTACTTC. Amino acid sequence: CASREGPTYEQYF.

The chain combines TRBV7-9 with TRBJ2-3, with 9 positions matching TRBD2. From germline, CDR1 is SEHNR and CDR2 FQNEAQ (reference sequence). The CDR3 runs 16 residues. The J segment lost 6 bases and the V segment lost 2 bases, leaving 9 bases of the junction unmatched. The CDR3 region has the DNA TGTGCCAGCAGCTTACGGGGCGGGAGGGCGTTGGATACGCAGTATTTT. Residues: CASSLRGGRALDTQYF. The entire variable domain, with the rest obtained from reference TRBV7-9 and TRBJ2-3, is as follows: DTGVSQNPRHKITKRGQNVTFRCDPISEHNRLYWYRQTLGQGPEFLTYFQNEAQLEKSRLLSDRFSAERPKGSFSTLEIQRTEQGDSAMYLCASSLRGGRALDTQYFGPGTRLTVL.